These 4 T cell receptor beta chains were sequenced from one sample in a study of cytomegalovirus exposure and HLA in healthy donors. With 60 Vbeta and 13 Jbeta primers, the PCR was carried out. Sequenced by immunoSEQ multiplex PCR; TCRdb stores in-frame clones only, minus some. Of approximately 130,000 clones in the sample, approximately 90% were seen once. The sequencing sample was made of PBMCs. These receptors were taken from a woman in her 30s in good health and CMV-seronegative.

The rearrangement uses TRBV25-1 and TRBJ2-7, with unresolved D. CDR1 is MGHDK and CDR2 is SYGVNS in the germline V gene. This CDR3 contains 13 residues. V lost 6 bases to trimming and J lost 1 base, with 10 bases between them. The CDR3, as DNA: TGTGCCAGCAGGTCGGTGGTTTCCTACGAGCAGTACTTC. Residues: CASRSVVSYEQYF.

The gene calls are TRBV28 and TRBJ2-2; perhaps TRBD1 as D (6 bases). The CDR3 totals 19 residues. The V end was cut by 7 bases, the J end by 0 bases, with 24 bases between. Germline-derived CDR1 and CDR2 are MDHEN and SYDVKM. CDR3 coding DNA: TGTGCCAGCAATACCCCGGGACAAAAGTTATTGTCGAACACCGGGGAGCTGTTTTTT. Protein: CASNTPGQKLLSNTGELFF. Complete variable domain (other parts from reference TRBV28 and TRBJ2-2): DVKVTQSSRYLVKRTGEKVFLECVQDMDHENMFWYRQDPGLGLRLIYFSYDVKMKEKGDIPEGYSVSREKKERFSLILESASTNQTSMYLCASNTPGQKLLSNTGELFFGEGSRLTVL.

About this clone itself: An end of the junction does not agree with germline; a read error may underlie this. This CDR3 is also generated by other DNA sequences in the sample. The chain couples TRBV6-4 to TRBJ1-1; TRBD1 matches 10 bases. Germline assignment: CDR1 MRHNA and CDR2 SNTAGT. The CDR3 contains 16 residues. Here the CDR3 reads CASSRHGQGVDTEAFF. The CDR3 coding sequence is TGTGCCAGCAGTCGCCACGGACAGGGGGTTGACACTGAAGCCTTCTTT.

The chain employs TRBV7-2 and TRBJ2-1; 7 positions match TRBD1. CDR3 length: 14 amino acids. CDR1 and CDR2 from the germline V gene are SGHTA and FQGNSA. J lost 2 bases, V lost 5 bases, and 3 bases had no gene match. DNA of the CDR3: TGTGCCAGCAGCGCCGGGACAGCCTACAATGAGCAGTTCTTC. This codes for CASSAGTAYNEQFF.